This T cell receptor (beta chain) was sequenced during a study of blood T cells in healthy people across ages. Findings of the study overall: With donor CMV status unknown, expanded clonotype changes were possibly confounded. Unsorted PBMCs ruled out conclusive naive versus antigen-experienced comparison.

A word on this clonotype: Its antigen is not known.

The junction had 10 bases not matched to a gene; V was cut back by 6 bases and J by 4 bases. Germline CDR1 SGHTA, CDR2 FQGNSA. CDR3 length: 15 residues. Then a second PCR, running about 7 to 11 cycles, was carried out with a sample-barcoded 5' primer and a J-beta primer mix. The study obtained at least 3 million CDR3-containing paired-end reads from every sample. TCRdb passed the 5' RACE reads through MiXCR, listing each CDR3 protein once. This sample has about 580,000 distinct CDR3 sequences; more than 45% occur once, and the top ten carry just under 25%. Total RNA was extracted at no less than 5.5 micrograms per sample.

The sequence came from a man older than 75 in good health. The sample was blood. The chain has TRBV7-2 and TRBJ2-7; TRBD2 aligns across 9 bases. The CDR3 DNA reads TGTGCCAGCAGTCGCGCGGGGGGGGCAGCGTACGAGCAGTACTTC. Translated, it gives CASSRAGGAAYEQYF.